Below are 29 T cell receptor beta chains sequenced from a single sample in a study of identical twins. TCRdb re-called the 5' RACE reads through MiXCR, storing one row per CDR3 protein. Of 650,000 to 750,000 distinct CDR3 sequences listed, roughly 20% were seen once; the top ten hold around 4.4%. This sample also belongs to another study, concerning T cells expressing NK-cell markers.

The specimen sequenced was PBMCs. These receptors all come from a woman aged 18-29 years in good health.

The chain combines TRBV29-1 with TRBJ2-7; D perhaps matches TRBD2 (6 bases). Germline CDR1 reads SQVTM; CDR2 reads ANQGSEA. Trimming removed 5 bases at V and 1 base at J, with 15 bases between. The CDR3 consists of 14 residues. In DNA form, the CDR3 reads TGCAGCGTTACCAATCCCGGGGGATCCTACGAGCAGTACTTC. Its protein product is CSVTNPGGSYEQYF.

This chain links TRBV6-2 or TRBV6-3 with TRBJ2-4, with 9 bases matching TRBD1. CDR1 MNHEY and CDR2 SVGEGT come from the germline V gene. V dropped 2 bases and J dropped 15; count of bases not matched to a gene: 14. The CDR3 sequence is 15 residues long. The chain's CDR3 is CASSYLGTGSVLRYF. The CDR3 bases are TGTGCCAGCAGTTACCTGGGGACAGGGAGCGTCCTAAGGTACTTC.

V is TRBV5-1 and J is TRBJ2-3; D is undetermined. With 2 bases removed from V and 4 bases from J, the gap between germline ends came to 11 bases. This CDR3 has 14 amino acids. Germline lookup yields CDR1 SGHRS and CDR2 YFSETQ. The CDR3 here is CASSFSRQADTQYF. The CDR3 DNA follows: TGCGCCAGCAGCTTTTCAAGACAAGCAGATACGCAGTATTTT.

Ten or more counts support this clonotype. J is TRBJ2-5 and V is TRBV29-1, with D uncertain. The germline CDR1 and CDR2 sequences are SQVTM and ANQGSEA. This CDR3 contains 14 residues. V dropped 6 bases and J dropped 5 bases, with 19 bases sitting between them. The CDR3 bases are TGCAGCGTGGGGATAATAAGTGACCGGGAGACCCAGTACTTC. Amino acid sequence: CSVGIISDRETQYF.

The chain uses TRBV12-3 or TRBV12-4 and TRBJ2-5; TRBD1 might be the D (5 bases). V lost 9 bases, J lost 2 bases, and 10 bases lay in between. This CDR3 contains 12 residues. The CDR3 DNA follows: TGTGCCAGTAAGGGGCCTCAAGAGACCCAGTACTTC. Protein sequence: CASKGPQETQYF.

This clonotype has more than one count but fewer than ten. The chain recombines TRBV6-1 with TRBJ2-2; TRBD2 matches 11 bases. The CDR3 spans 15 residues. CDR1 is MNHNS and CDR2 is SASEGT in the germline V gene. V shed 10 bases, J shed 4 bases, and the junction held 8 bases outside the gene matches. CDR3 protein: CATTSGASGTGELFF. The CDR3 DNA sequence: TGTGCCACGACTAGCGGGGCGTCGGGCACCGGGGAGCTGTTTTTT.

The CDR3 DNA reads TGTGCCAGCAGCCCTATAGGGTCCTACGAGCAGTACTTC. Translating it yields CASSPIGSYEQYF. The chain couples TRBV5-4 to TRBJ2-7; D unresolved. From germline, CDR1 is SGHNT and CDR2 YYREEE (reference sequence). Trimming cost V 4 bases and J 1 base, with 9 bases left between them. The CDR3 has 13 amino acids.

This clonotype was observed at least ten times. The chain employs TRBV25-1 and TRBJ2-7; 7 positions agree with TRBD1. The CDR3 has 13 amino acids. From germline, CDR1 is MGHDK and CDR2 SYGVNS. J gave up 6 bases and V 8 bases, and 10 bases lay outside the gene matches. The CDR3 loop is CASVTGYSAEQYF. The DNA of the CDR3 is TGTGCCAGCGTGACAGGGTACTCCGCCGAGCAGTACTTC.

This sequence joins TRBV10-3 and TRBJ1-5; D ambiguous. V lost 7 bases to trimming and J lost 3 bases, with 7 bases between them. The germline gives CDR1 ENHRY, CDR2 SYGVKD. CDR3 length: 12 amino acids. The CDR3 DNA reads TGTGCCATCAAAGGGTTCAATCAGCCCCAGCATTTT. The encoded protein is CAIKGFNQPQHF.

The rearrangement uses TRBV20-1 and TRBJ2-6; weak D call: TRBD2 (6 bases). Trimming removed 4 bases from V and 3 bases from J, with 10 bases in between. The germline gives CDR1 DFQATT, CDR2 SNEGSKA (reference sequence). This CDR3 comprises 14 residues. The CDR3 is CSANRRDGANVLTF. CDR3 in DNA: TGCAGTGCTAATAGGAGGGATGGGGCCAACGTCCTGACTTTC.

V usage is TRBV7-9 and J usage is TRBJ2-3; D uncertain. This CDR3 contains 15 residues. Germline V gene lookup returns CDR1 SEHNR and CDR2 FQNEAQ (reference sequence). The V end was cut by 2 bases, the J end by 2 bases, with 11 bases between. CDR3 loop: CASSLSAVPTDTQYF. Here the CDR3 DNA reads TGTGCCAGCAGCTTATCCGCAGTACCCACAGATACGCAGTATTTT.

The J gene is TRBJ2-2, the V gene TRBV12-3 or TRBV12-4, with TRBD1 as a possible D gene (5 bases). V dropped 1 base and J dropped 8 bases, with 8 bases sitting between them. The CDR3 covers 13 residues. The CDR3 coding sequence is TGTGCCAGCAGTTTAGAGACAGTGGGGGAGCTGTTTTTT. Amino acids: CASSLETVGELFF.

In its sample, this clonotype was seen a few times. In DNA, the CDR3 is TGTGCCAGCAGTTTCGCCGCAGGGGCAGGAGTAGAGACCCAGTACTTC. Its protein is CASSFAAGAGVETQYF. The rearrangement uses TRBV27 and TRBJ2-5, with D perhaps matching TRBD1 (6 bases). CDR3 size: 16 residues. Germline loops: CDR1 MNHEY, CDR2 SMNVEV (reference sequence). The V gene lost 3 bases and the J gene lost 4 bases, with 18 bases spanning the gap.

This clonotype has more than one count but fewer than ten. The chain combines TRBV29-1 with TRBJ1-1, with D unclear. The ends were cut back, 6 bases at V and 0 bases at J, with 11 bases in the middle. Germline lookup yields CDR1 SQVTM and CDR2 ANQGSEA. This CDR3 spans 13 amino acids. In DNA form, the CDR3 reads TGCAGCGTCCGGTCAGAAATGAACACTGAAGCTTTCTTT. Residues: CSVRSEMNTEAFF.

V gene TRBV20-1 combines with J gene TRBJ1-2; D perhaps matches TRBD1 (6 bases). Germline CDR1 DFQATT, CDR2 SNEGSKA (reference sequence). V gave up 6 bases and J gave up 3 bases, with 23 bases separating them. This CDR3 has 16 amino acids. As DNA, the CDR3 is TGCAGTGCCCGTCGACCACCAGGGGACGGGGACTATGGCTACACCTTC. This codes for CSARRPPGDGDYGYTF.

The V call is TRBV10-1, the J call TRBJ2-1; unclear D gene. This CDR3 is 9 amino acids long. Trimming pared 7 bases from V and 10 bases from J, leaving 5 bases between. The germline gives CDR1 WNHNN, CDR2 SYGVQD (reference sequence). The CDR3 region is CASKGEQFF. The CDR3 nucleotides read TGCGCCAGCAAGGGAGAGCAGTTCTTC.

In its sample, this clonotype was seen a few times. The chain employs TRBV7-9 and TRBJ2-1, with unresolved D. Germline V lookup: CDR1 SEHNR, CDR2 FQNEAQ (reference sequence). V was shortened by 5 bases and J by 8 bases, with 10 bases between the two germline ends. This CDR3 has 12 residues. The CDR3 DNA follows: TGTGCCAGCAGCCCCTTCATGGATGAGCAGTTCTTC. Its translation: CASSPFMDEQFF.

The CDR3 bases are TGCAGTGCCCCTAGGGCCGGGGACGAGCAGTACTTC. Protein sequence: CSAPRAGDEQYF. This chain links TRBV20-1 with TRBJ2-7; weak D call: TRBD2 (5 bases). The length of the CDR3 is 12 residues. V lost 6 bases and J lost 5, with 14 bases in between. Germline values: CDR1 DFQATT, CDR2 SNEGSKA (reference sequence).

There are many counts of this clonotype. V usage is TRBV12-3 or TRBV12-4 and J usage is TRBJ2-7; 8 bases agree with TRBD2. This CDR3 region has 12 residues. The V gene end was trimmed by 8 bases and the J gene end by 4 bases; junction bases not matched to a gene: 4. The CDR3 spells CASLGGAYEQYF. The CDR3 region has the DNA TGTGCCAGCCTCGGGGGGGCTTACGAGCAGTACTTC.

This rearrangement joins TRBV15 to TRBJ2-1; no definite D call. Trimming shortened V by 1 base and J by 5 bases, and 15 bases separated the two germline ends. Germline CDR1 is LNHNV and CDR2 is YYDKDF (reference sequence). The CDR3 sequence is 16 residues long. Written as DNA, the CDR3 is TGTGCCACCAGCAGAGGAAGGATTGGGCACAACAATGAGCAGTTCTTC. Protein sequence: CATSRGRIGHNNEQFF.

V gene TRBV4-3 combines with J gene TRBJ1-1; 7 bases align to TRBD1. The V gene's germline CDR1 is LGHNA and CDR2 YSLEER. With 4 bases clipped from V and 1 base from J, the junction kept 6 bases outside the gene matches. There are 15 residues in the CDR3. The CDR3 nucleotides are TGCGCCAGCAGCCCGGGGGACAGAAGGAACACTGAAGCTTTCTTT. It codes for CASSPGDRRNTEAFF.

There are a few counts of this clonotype. This chain uses TRBV9 with TRBJ2-7; perhaps D is TRBD1 or TRBD2 (5 bases each). This CDR3 has 15 amino acids. Trimming took off 3 bases at V and 1 base at J, with 14 bases between the two ends. CDR1 SGDLS and CDR2 YYNGEE come from the germline V gene. DNA of the CDR3: TGTGCCAGCAGCGGCGAGGGCAGGGAATCCTACGAGCAGTACTTC. Encoded protein: CASSGEGRESYEQYF.

The sample holds many counts of this clonotype. The chain carries TRBV12-3 or TRBV12-4 and TRBJ1-2, with 9 positions matching TRBD1. The CDR3 loop spans 13 amino acids. V dropped 3 bases and J dropped 8; count of bases not matched to a gene: 4. CDR3: CASSFGDREGYTF. The CDR3 nucleotides are TGTGCCAGCAGTTTTGGGGACAGGGAGGGCTACACCTTC.

This clonotype was seen a handful of times. The rearrangement uses TRBV20-1 and TRBJ2-1; no definite D call. V gave up 7 bases and J gave up 5 bases, with 15 bases separating them. Germline V gene data show CDR1 as DFQATT and CDR2 as SNEGSKA (reference sequence). The CDR3 is made up of 13 amino acids. CDR3 sequence (DNA): TGCAGTGGGCATTGGGGTAACAACAATGAGCAGTTCTTC. Amino acid sequence: CSGHWGNNNEQFF.

This clonotype has ten or more counts. The CDR3 coding sequence is TGTGCCATCAGTGATGTTACAGCTAAAGTGGGCTACACCTTC. Residues: CAISDVTAKVGYTF. The chain links TRBV10-3 to TRBJ1-2; D remains ambiguous. CDR3 length: 14 residues. V lost 3 bases and J 8 bases, leaving 16 bases between the germline ends. Looked up from germline, CDR1 is ENHRY and CDR2 is SYGVKD.

In its sample, this clonotype was seen many times. The J gene is TRBJ1-1, the V gene TRBV12-3 or TRBV12-4; D unclear. Trimming shortened V by 8 bases and J by 10 bases, and 8 bases separated the two germline ends. This CDR3 region has 9 residues. The CDR3 spells CASGPPAFF. CDR3 in DNA: TGTGCCAGCGGCCCACCAGCTTTCTTT.

The chain uses TRBV6-1 and TRBJ2-3; D is possibly TRBD2 (5 bases). The length of the CDR3 is 15 residues. CDR1 and CDR2 from the germline V gene are MNHNS and SASEGT. V was cut by 5 bases and J by 7 bases, with 19 bases left in between. The CDR3 region has the DNA TGTGCCAGCAGTCGCAGCTCTGGACTCCCGAATACGCAGTATTTT. Residues: CASSRSSGLPNTQYF.

This clonotype was seen a few times. V is TRBV20-1 and J is TRBJ2-1, with D possibly TRBD2 on 6 matching bases. Between the trimmed V and J ends, which lost 6 bases and 7 bases, there was a span of 16 bases. CDR3 length equals 13 residues. Germline V gene sequence: CDR1 DFQATT, CDR2 SNEGSKA (reference sequence). The CDR3, as DNA: TGCAGTGCCATCACCCCTAGCGTAAATGAGCAGTTCTTC. This gives the protein CSAITPSVNEQFF.

This clonotype occurred a few times. The chain carries TRBV7-9 and TRBJ2-2; D is undetermined. Germline-derived CDR1 and CDR2 are SEHNR and FQNEAQ (reference sequence). Trimming stripped 8 bases from V and 4 bases from J, with 14 bases between. The CDR3 runs to 14 residues. In DNA, the CDR3 is TGTGCCAGCCTGGCCCCGTTCCCCACCGGGGAGCTGTTTTTT. Its protein is CASLAPFPTGELFF.